This T cell receptor beta chain was observed in a study of CD4+ T cells in melanoma. Measured with immunoSEQ multiplex PCR; TCRdb has only the in-frame clones, and not every one. In the table there are some 110,000 clones, over 80% of which are singletons. As concerns this clone: Its antigen is unidentified.

Points from the study as a whole: CD8+ T cell, macrophage and B cell function reportedly correlated with neoantigen-specific CD4+ T cells.

The sample was peripheral blood. The clonotype originates from a human donor with melanoma.

DNA for the CDR3: TGTGCCAGCAGCTTAGGTCTCAACACCGGGGAGCTGTTTTTT. Protein: CASSLGLNTGELFF. The chain employs TRBV11-3 and TRBJ2-2; the D is unclear. This CDR3 region has 14 residues. The germline V gene has CDR1 SGHNT and CDR2 YENEEA. V was pared by 1 base and J by 2 bases, with 5 bases between.